This TCR beta chain was retrieved from a study of T cells in Graves' hyperthyroidism and ophthalmopathy. CDR3 length: 13 residues. V shed 0 bases and J shed 6 bases, with 12 bases lying between them. Germline assignment: CDR1 DFQATT and CDR2 SNEGSKA (reference sequence). This clonotype was seen many times. Its antigen remains unknown. Study-wide results and caveats: From stable hyperthyroidism, ophthalmopathy was separated by a 13 V-J model.

There were TCR beta CDR3 regions amplified from RNA transcripts. First-round RT-PCR targeting the TCR CDR3 was performed with the HTBI primer set. MiXCR, applied by TCRdb to the multiplex PCR reads, yields one record per CDR3 protein. Of about 520,000 distinct CDR3 sequences in the sample, around a quarter were seen once. In the ophthalmopathy cohort, Clinical Activity Score was at least 3, NOSPECS grade at least 4, and duration under 3 months. V and J are TRBV20-1 and TRBJ2-7; D unresolved. The TCR originated in a woman aged 25 to 45 with Graves' ophthalmopathy. Source material: blood. For the CDR3, the DNA is TGCAGTGCTAGAGATCACAAGAATTCCGAGCAGTACTTC. It yields the protein CSARDHKNSEQYF.